This T cell receptor (beta chain) came from a study of blood T cell repertoires in COVID-19. Across the study: Nucleic acid was either cDNA or gDNA, and it came from T cells, B-cell-depleted T cells, or PBMCs.

Germline lookup yields CDR1 SEHNR and CDR2 FQNEAQ (reference sequence). This CDR3 is 14 amino acids long. The V end was cut by 1 base, the J end by 2 bases, with 9 bases between. In the source study's methods: By means of reference gene primer amplification, nucleated cell counts were estimated. Repertoires were generated with immunoSEQ multiplex PCR, while TCRdb's copy carries only in-frame clones and drops some. That table is the source of V, J and clone size, and D and trimming were worked out from the DNA. The table shows about 310,000 clones, with 87% occurring only once. The TCR was taken from a woman aged 18-30 years who had recovered from COVID-19. This rearrangement joins TRBV7-9 to TRBJ2-7, with D possibly TRBD1 on 6 matching bases. The material sequenced was PBMCs or T cells enriched from blood (not recorded which). CDR3 DNA: TGTGCCAGCAGCTTAGGGACAGCTACCTACGAGCAGTACTTC. Translation: CASSLGTATYEQYF.